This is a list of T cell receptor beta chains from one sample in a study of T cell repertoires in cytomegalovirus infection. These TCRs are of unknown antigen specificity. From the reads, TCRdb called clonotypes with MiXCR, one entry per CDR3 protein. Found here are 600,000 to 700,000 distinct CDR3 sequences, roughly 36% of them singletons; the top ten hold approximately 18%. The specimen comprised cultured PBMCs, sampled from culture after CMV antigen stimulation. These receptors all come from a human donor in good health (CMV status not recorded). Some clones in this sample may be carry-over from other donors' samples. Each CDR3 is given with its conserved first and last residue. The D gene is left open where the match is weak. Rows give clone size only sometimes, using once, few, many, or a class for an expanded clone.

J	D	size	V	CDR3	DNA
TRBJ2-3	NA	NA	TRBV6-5	CASNLSTDTQYF	TGTGCCAGCAACCTGTCCACAGATACGCAGTATTTT
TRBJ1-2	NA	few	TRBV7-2	CASSLNRGRNGYTF	TGTGCCAGCAGCTTAAACAGAGGGAGGAATGGCTACACCTTC
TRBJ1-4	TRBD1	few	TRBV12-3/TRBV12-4	CASSQGGADEKLFF	TGTGCCAGCAGTCAGGGGGGCGCGGATGAAAAACTGTTTTTT
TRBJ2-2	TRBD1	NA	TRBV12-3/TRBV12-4	CASRDRVFGTGELFF	TGTGCCAGCCGCGACAGGGTTTTCGGCACCGGGGAGCTGTTTTTT
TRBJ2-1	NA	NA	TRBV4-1	CASSRTRGGPSDNEQFF	TGCGCCAGCAGCCGCACTAGGGGCGGGCCATCCGACAATGAGCAGTTCTTC
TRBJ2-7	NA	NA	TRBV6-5	CASSYSPGTYEQYF	TGTGCCAGCAGTTACTCTCCAGGGACCTACGAGCAGTACTTC
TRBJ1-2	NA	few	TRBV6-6	CTSSYSIGRGGYTF	TGTACCAGCAGTTACTCGATCGGGAGGGGTGGCTACACCTTC
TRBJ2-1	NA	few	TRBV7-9	CASSLSSEHLYNEQFF	TGTGCCAGCAGCTTATCCAGCGAGCACCTGTACAATGAGCAGTTCTTC
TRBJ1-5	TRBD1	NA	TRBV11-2	CASSLRQGVSQPQHF	TGTGCCAGCAGCTTACGTCAGGGGGTGAGCCAGCCCCAGCATTTT
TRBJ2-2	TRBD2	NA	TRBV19	CASMKTSGSLGGELFF	TGTGCCAGTATGAAGACTAGCGGGAGTCTGGGCGGGGAGCTGTTTTTT
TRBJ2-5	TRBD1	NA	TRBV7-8	CASSFRTGDETQYF	TGTGCCAGCAGCTTCCGGACAGGGGACGAGACCCAGTACTTC
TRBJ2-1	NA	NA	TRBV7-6	CASSPLAGVNAYNEQFF	TGTGCCAGCAGCCCTCTTGCCGGGGTTAATGCCTACAATGAGCAGTTCTTC
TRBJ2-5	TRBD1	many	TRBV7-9	CASSLSGTGPQETQYF	TGTGCCAGCAGCTTGTCGGGGACAGGGCCCCAAGAGACCCAGTACTTC
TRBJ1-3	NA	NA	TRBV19	CASSRQRAHSGNTIYF	TGTGCCAGTAGCCGTCAGAGGGCCCACTCTGGAAACACCATATATTTT
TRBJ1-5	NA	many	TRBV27	CASSLGRNNQPQHF	TGTGCCAGCAGCTTAGGGCGGAACAATCAGCCCCAGCATTTT
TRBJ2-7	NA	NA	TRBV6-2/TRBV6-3	CASLTRRAPYEQYF	TGTGCCAGCCTTACCCGGAGGGCCCCATACGAGCAGTACTTC
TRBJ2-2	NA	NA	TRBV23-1	CASTHPRGHDTGELFF	TGCGCCAGCACCCACCCCCGGGGCCATGACACCGGGGAGCTGTTTTTT
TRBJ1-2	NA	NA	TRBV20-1	CSARTNREDGYTF	TGCAGTGCTAGAACCAACAGGGAAGATGGCTACACCTTC
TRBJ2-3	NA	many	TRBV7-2	CASSRSGRDTDTQYF	TGTGCCAGCAGCCGTAGCGGTCGCGACACAGATACGCAGTATTTT
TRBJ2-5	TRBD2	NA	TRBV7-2	CASSQTPGLAGGLTQYF	TGTGCCAGCAGCCAAACTCCGGGACTAGCGGGGGGGCTTACCCAGTACTTC
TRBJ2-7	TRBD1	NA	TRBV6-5	CASSYRTRTGAYYEQYF	TGTGCCAGCAGTTACAGGACCAGGACAGGGGCCTACTACGAGCAGTACTTC
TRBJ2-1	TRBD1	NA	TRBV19	CASSRQGTYNEQLF	TGTGCCAGTAGTAGACAGGGTACCTACAATGAGCAGCTCTTC
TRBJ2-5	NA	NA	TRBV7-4	CASSFVLGQETQYF	TGTGCCAGCAGCTTCGTTTTGGGCCAAGAGACCCAGTACTTC
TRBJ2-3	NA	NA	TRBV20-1	CSAFTTLSTDTQYF	TGCAGTGCTTTCACTACCCTCAGCACAGATACGCAGTATTTT
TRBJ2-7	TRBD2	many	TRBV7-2	CASSGGLAGALSAYEQYF	TGTGCCAGCAGCGGGGGACTAGCGGGGGCCCTATCGGCCTACGAGCAGTACTTC
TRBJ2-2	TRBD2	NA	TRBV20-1	CSARSRALAGENTGELFF	TGCAGTGCTAGATCCCGTGCACTAGCGGGAGAGAACACCGGGGAGCTGTTTTTT
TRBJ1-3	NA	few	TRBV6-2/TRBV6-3	CASTGGTSGNTIYF	TGTGCCAGCACTGGCGGGACTTCTGGAAACACCATATATTTT
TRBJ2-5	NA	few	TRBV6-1	CASSEREPRETQYF	TGTGCCAGCAGTGAAAGGGAACCTCGGGAGACCCAGTACTTC
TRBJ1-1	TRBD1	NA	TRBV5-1	CASTGQGFEAFF	TGCGCCAGCACGGGACAGGGATTTGAAGCTTTCTTT
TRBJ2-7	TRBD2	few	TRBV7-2	CASSLRAAGEGEQYF	TGTGCCAGCAGCTTAAGAGCAGCGGGAGAAGGGGAGCAGTACTTC
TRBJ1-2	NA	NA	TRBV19	CASARDPRRGYTF	TGTGCCAGTGCCCGGGACCCAAGGCGTGGCTACACCTTC
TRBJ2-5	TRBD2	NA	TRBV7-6	CASSSAWEGLETQYF	TGTGCCAGCAGCTCGGCCTGGGAGGGCCTGGAGACCCAGTACTTC
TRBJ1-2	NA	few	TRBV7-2	CASSLAGTERGGYTF	TGTGCCAGCAGCTTAGCGGGGACCGAACGCGGCGGCTACACCTTC
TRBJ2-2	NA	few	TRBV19	CASSPSLPPGELFF	TGTGCCAGTAGTCCTAGCCTTCCCCCCGGGGAGCTGTTTTTT
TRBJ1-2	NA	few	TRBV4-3	CASSQDRSGLPYGYTF	TGCGCCAGCAGCCAAGATCGGAGCGGATTACCCTATGGCTACACCTTC
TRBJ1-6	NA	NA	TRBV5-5	CASSLGSGEHSPLHF	TGTGCCAGCAGCTTGGGCAGTGGAGAGCATTCACCCCTCCACTTT
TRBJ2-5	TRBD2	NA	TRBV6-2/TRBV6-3	CASSYGQRGVTQYF	TGTGCCAGCAGTTACGGCCAGCGGGGAGTGACCCAGTACTTC
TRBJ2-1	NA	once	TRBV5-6	CASVNFYNEQFF	TGTGCCAGCGTAAACTTCTACAATGAGCAGTTCTTC
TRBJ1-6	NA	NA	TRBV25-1	CASSESGYSPLHF	TGTGCCAGCAGTGAATCGGGCTATTCACCCCTCCACTTT
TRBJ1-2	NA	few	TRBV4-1	CASSQKSQASYGYTF	TGCGCCAGCAGCCAAAAGTCCCAAGCCTCCTATGGCTACACCTTC
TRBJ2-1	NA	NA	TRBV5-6	CASSLYINEQFF	TGTGCCAGCAGCTTGTATATCAATGAGCAGTTCTTC